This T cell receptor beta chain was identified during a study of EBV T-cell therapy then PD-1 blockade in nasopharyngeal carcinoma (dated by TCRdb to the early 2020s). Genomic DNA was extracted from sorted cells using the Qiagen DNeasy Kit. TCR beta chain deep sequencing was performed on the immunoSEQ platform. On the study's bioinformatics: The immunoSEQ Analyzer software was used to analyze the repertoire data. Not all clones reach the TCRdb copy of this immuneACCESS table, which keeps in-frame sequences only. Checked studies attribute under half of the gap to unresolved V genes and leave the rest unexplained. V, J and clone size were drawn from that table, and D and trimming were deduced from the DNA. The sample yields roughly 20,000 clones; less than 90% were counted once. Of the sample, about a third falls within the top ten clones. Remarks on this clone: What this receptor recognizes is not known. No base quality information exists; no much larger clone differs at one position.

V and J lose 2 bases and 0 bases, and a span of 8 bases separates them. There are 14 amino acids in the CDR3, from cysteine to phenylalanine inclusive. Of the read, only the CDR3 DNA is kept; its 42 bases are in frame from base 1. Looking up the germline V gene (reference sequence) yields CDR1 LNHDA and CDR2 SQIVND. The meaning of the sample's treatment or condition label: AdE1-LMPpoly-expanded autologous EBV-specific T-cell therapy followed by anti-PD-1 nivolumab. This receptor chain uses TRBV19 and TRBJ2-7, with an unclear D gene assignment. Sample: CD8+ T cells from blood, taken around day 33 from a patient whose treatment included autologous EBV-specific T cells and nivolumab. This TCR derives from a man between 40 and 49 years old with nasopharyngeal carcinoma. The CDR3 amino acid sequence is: CASSISYSSYEQYF. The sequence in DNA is TGTGCCAGTAGTATATCTTACTCCTCCTACGAGCAGTACTTC.